This paragraph covers one TCR beta chain sequence. One junction end disagrees with the germline gene, perhaps due to a read error. From 20-30 mg of unsorted bulk tissue, DNA and RNA were co-extracted together. This CDR3 has 13 amino acids. Germline lookup yields CDR1 ENHRY and CDR2 SYGVKD. From roughly 0.45 ug total RNA, TCR beta cDNA was generated with a primer in the constant region. Sequencing libraries for TCR beta derived from three nested multiplex PCR rounds that used slightly modified ARM-PCR. TRBV1-TRBV30 forward primers paired with a C-beta reverse primer drove the first two PCR rounds, about 10 cycles each. MiXCR, run by TCRdb on the multiplex PCR reads, gives a single entry per CDR3 protein. The repertoire consists of around 50,000 distinct CDR3 sequences, with around three quarters occurring once and the leading ten covering roughly a quarter. These data are taken from a study of tumor-infiltrating lymphocytes in primary liver carcinoma.

V is TRBV10-3 and J is TRBJ2-7, with D perhaps TRBD2 (6 bases). The source of this sequence is a middle-aged man with primary liver carcinoma and hepatitis B virus infection. The sequencing input was liver tumor tissue from sampling region 3. Stated subset: tumor region T3, left-lateral pole. Written as DNA, the CDR3 is TGTGCCATCAGTGGGTTAGCGGACCACGAGCATTACTTC. Translated: CAISGLADHEHYF.